A single sample gave rise to the 19 T cell receptor beta chains below, sequenced in a study of shared clonotypes between healthy human individuals. Data came from immunoSEQ multiplex PCR; TCRdb stores just in-frame clones and leaves some out. This table holds about 510,000 clones, roughly 78% found once. Sample: PBMCs. Every receptor here comes from a woman aged 40 to 50 in good health. Some clones in this sample may be carry-over from other donors' samples.

The chain carries TRBV6-5 and TRBJ2-7; the D is unclear. The germline V gene encodes CDR1 MNHEY and CDR2 SVGAGI. The V and J ends lost 2 bases and 1 base respectively, with 6 bases between them. CDR3 size: 13 residues. The CDR3: CASSYRFSYEQYF. CDR3 sequence (DNA): TGTGCCAGCAGTTACAGGTTTTCCTACGAGCAGTACTTC.

The chain recombines TRBV9 with TRBJ1-3; maybe TRBD1 (5 bases). CDR3 length: 14 amino acids. V lost 3 bases and J 5 bases, leaving 12 bases between the germline ends. From germline, CDR1 is SGDLS and CDR2 YYNGEE. The CDR3 DNA reads TGTGCCAGCAGCGCGGGGGAGGGACGAAACACCATATATTTT. Protein product: CASSAGEGRNTIYF.

The chain joins TRBV7-9 to TRBJ2-1, with 9 bases matching TRBD1. Germline trimming cut 5 bases from V and 15 bases from J; bases unmatched to any gene: 11. The length of the CDR3 is 13 residues. CDR1 and CDR2 (germline): SEHNR, FQNEAQ (reference sequence). The CDR3 DNA reads as TGTGCCAGCAGCCCTTACCGGGACAGGGATCCGTTCTTC. This sequence encodes CASSPYRDRDPFF.

This rearrangement joins TRBV28 to TRBJ2-3; D remains unclear. CDR1 is MDHEN and CDR2 is SYDVKM in the germline V gene. Deletions cut 5 bases from V and 4 bases from J, with 19 bases between. This CDR3 has 16 residues. DNA for the CDR3: TGTGCCAGCAGTCCCCTGCAATTGGGTAGGGCAGATACGCAGTATTTT. Protein product: CASSPLQLGRADTQYF.

The rearrangement uses TRBV5-1 and TRBJ2-1; D is uncertain. V lost 0 bases, J lost 6 bases, and 7 bases lay in between. This CDR3 has 13 residues. Germline CDR1 SGHRS, CDR2 YFSETQ. CDR3 nucleotides: TGCGCCAGCAGCTTGGCCAGCCCCAATGAGCAGTTCTTC. It translates to CASSLASPNEQFF.

J is TRBJ1-5 and V is TRBV6-1; D is possibly TRBD1 (5 bases). The germline V gene has CDR1 MNHNS and CDR2 SASEGT. The CDR3 has 15 amino acids. Trimming cost V 6 bases and J 2 bases, with 14 bases left between them. The CDR3 protein is CASSSHRGGNQPQHF. The DNA for the CDR3 is TGTGCCAGCAGCTCACACCGAGGGGGCAATCAGCCCCAGCATTTT.

This clone was observed a handful of times. The chain carries TRBV30 and TRBJ2-1; D call uncertain. The length of the CDR3 is 11 residues. Deletions cut 4 bases from V and 7 bases from J, with 8 bases between. The germline V gene encodes CDR1 GTSNPN and CDR2 SVGIG (reference sequence). The CDR3 sequence: CAWTSGNEQFF. The CDR3 nucleotides read TGTGCCTGGACCTCTGGGAATGAGCAGTTCTTC.

The J gene is TRBJ2-7, the V gene TRBV19; D might be TRBD2 (6 bases). Germline V CDR1 and CDR2: LNHDA, SQIVND (reference sequence). V was cut by 8 bases and J by 0 bases, with 14 bases left in between. CDR3 length: 14 amino acids. The CDR3 sequence: CASAGVAASYEQYF. The CDR3 nucleotides are TGTGCCAGTGCCGGGGTAGCGGCCTCCTACGAGCAGTACTTC.

V is TRBV30 and J is TRBJ2-7; 12 bases fit TRBD2. J was trimmed by 3 bases and V by 4 bases; bases with no gene match: 4. The CDR3 runs 14 residues. Germline V gene sequence: CDR1 GTSNPN, CDR2 SVGIG (reference sequence). CDR3 region: CAWTALAGGYEQYF. CDR3 sequence (DNA): TGTGCCTGGACTGCACTAGCGGGAGGCTACGAGCAGTACTTC.

This clone was seen a handful of times. The chain combines TRBV4-3 with TRBJ2-5; 7 bases match TRBD1. This CDR3 contains 14 residues. Germline CDR1 is LGHNA and CDR2 is YSLEER. V was pared by 0 bases and J by 6 bases, with 4 bases of the junction left unmatched. CDR3 amino acids: CASSQDRGGKTQYF. In DNA, the CDR3 is TGCGCCAGCAGCCAAGATCGAGGGGGCAAGACCCAGTACTTC.

The rearrangement uses TRBV7-3 and TRBJ1-1; 7 nucleotides match TRBD1. This CDR3 has 13 amino acids. V shed 4 bases and J 12 bases; nucleotides not matched to a gene: 11. Germline V gene lookup returns CDR1 SGHTA and CDR2 FQGTGA. CDR3 sequence (DNA): TGTGCCAGCAGCTCAAACAGGGGAGGGGTAACTTTCTTT. This codes for CASSSNRGGVTFF.

This clone was detected once. The V and J genes are TRBV7-9 and TRBJ2-5; TRBD2 aligns across 7 bases. Germline-derived CDR1 and CDR2 are SEHNR and FQNEAQ (reference sequence). The CDR3 is 18 residues long. V lost 5 bases, J lost 5 bases, and 20 bases stayed unmatched. The CDR3 coding sequence is TGTGCCAGCAGCACCCGCTACGGGGGGACGTTTAAGGGGGAGACCCAGTACTTC. This codes for CASSTRYGGTFKGETQYF.

Many counts were recorded for this clone. CDR3 sequence reads: CASSVSSGDETQYF. The CDR3, as DNA: TGTGCCAGCAGCGTTTCGTCAGGGGACGAGACCCAGTACTTC. V is TRBV9 and J is TRBJ2-5, with D possibly matching TRBD1 (6 bases). The CDR3 covers 14 residues. V dropped 2 bases and J dropped 5 bases, with 13 bases sitting between them. Germline values: CDR1 SGDLS, CDR2 YYNGEE. The entire variable domain, with the rest obtained from reference TRBV9 and TRBJ2-5, is as follows: DSGVTQTPKHLITATGQRVTLRCSPRSGDLSVYWYQQSLDQGLQFLIQYYNGEERAKGNILERFSAQQFPDLHSELNLSSLELGDSALYFCASSVSSGDETQYFGPGTRLLVL.

The chain links TRBV9 to TRBJ2-7; tentatively, D is TRBD2 (5 bases). From germline, CDR1 is SGDLS and CDR2 YYNGEE. The CDR3 spans 14 residues. With 3 bases removed from V and 1 base from J, the gap between germline ends came to 11 bases. CDR3 sequence reads: CASSGTPSSYEQYF. Here the CDR3 DNA reads TGTGCCAGCAGCGGGACTCCATCATCCTACGAGCAGTACTTC.

This chain links TRBV6-1 with TRBJ2-7, with 8 nucleotides matching TRBD2. Germline values: CDR1 MNHNS, CDR2 SASEGT. The length of the CDR3 is 15 residues. Trimming at V came to 2 bases and at J to 2 bases, leaving 5 bases not matched to a gene. CDR3: CASSETISGAYEQYF. As DNA, the CDR3 is TGTGCCAGCAGTGAAACGATTAGCGGGGCCTACGAGCAGTACTTC.

The chain uses TRBV2 and TRBJ1-1, with D possibly TRBD1 on 5 matching bases. Trimming removed 8 bases at V and 1 base at J, with 11 bases between. The germline CDR1 and CDR2 sequences are SNHLY and FYNNEI. This CDR3 has 13 residues. CDR3 amino acids: CASAGRQNTEAFF. The CDR3 DNA sequence: TGTGCCAGCGCGGGACGTCAGAACACTGAAGCTTTCTTT.

The chain links TRBV5-4 to TRBJ2-5, with D perhaps matching TRBD2 (6 bases). This CDR3 has 15 residues. Germline assignment: CDR1 SGHNT and CDR2 YYREEE (reference sequence). V was cut by 0 bases and J by 1 base, with 10 bases left in between. The CDR3, as DNA: TGTGCCAGCAGCTTGGTGGGGGGTGTCCAAGAGACCCAGTACTTC. Encoded protein: CASSLVGGVQETQYF.

Remarks on this clone: A much larger clone lies one base from this, so it may be a read error. The chain is built from TRBV7-3 and TRBJ2-1; D remains ambiguous. This CDR3 has 11 residues. Trimming removed 2 bases at V and 6 bases at J, with 2 bases between. CDR1 and CDR2 from the germline V gene are SGHTA and FQGTGA. The CDR3 DNA reads TGTGCCAGCAGCTTAGGCAATGAGCAGTTCTTC. Encoded protein: CASSLGNEQFF.

CDR3 nucleotides: TGCAGCGTTGGGGACAGGTCATCGAACACTGAAGCTTTCTTT. It specifies CSVGDRSSNTEAFF. J is TRBJ1-1 and V is TRBV29-1; 8 bases are a match to TRBD1. The CDR3 is 14 amino acids. V was pared by 4 bases and J by 1 base, with 5 bases of the junction left unmatched. In germline, CDR1 is SQVTM, CDR2 ANQGSEA.